This T cell receptor (beta chain) was recorded in a study of cytomegalovirus exposure and HLA in healthy donors. Findings and caveats of the study: Later analysis placed DRB1 highest and HLA-C lowest in TCR association rates, which differed by HLA locus.

The CDR3 sequence is 14 residues long. The ends were cut back, 2 bases at V and 1 base at J, with 5 bases in the middle. Germline V CDR1 and CDR2: SGHTA, FQGNSA. This clone was recorded a few times. Its antigen remains unidentified. Different DNA sequences within this sample yield the same CDR3. 60 Vbeta and 13 Jbeta primers were used in PCR. Profiling relied on immunoSEQ multiplex PCR, and the TCRdb table lists in-frame clones only, not all of them. The repertoire holds hundreds of thousands of clones, with over 65% as singletons. The material sequenced was PBMCs. The chain carries TRBV7-2 and TRBJ2-2, with D unresolved. The source of this sequence is a woman aged 60-75 years in good health and CMV-seropositive. DNA of the CDR3: TGTGCCAGCAGCTTACGACAGAACACCGGGGAGCTGTTTTTT. Translated: CASSLRQNTGELFF.